The sequence of this TCR beta chain was determined in a study of blood T cell repertoires in COVID-19. Looking at the study overall: The samples span acute and convalescent COVID-19 from the United States, Italy and Spain. PBMCs, B-cell-depleted T cells, or T cells were the source of the cDNA or gDNA that made up the material.

Germline V gene lookup returns CDR1 LNHDA and CDR2 SQIVND (reference sequence). This CDR3 contains 17 residues. The germline V and J ends were trimmed by 4 bases and 1 base, with 14 bases remaining between them. Per the original methods: The authors estimated nucleated cell counts from reference gene primer amplification. Sequenced by immunoSEQ multiplex PCR; TCRdb stores in-frame clones only, minus some. That table gives V, J and clone size, and the DNA gave D and trimming. The sample has 150,000 or so clones, 70% to 90% seen once; the top ten hold around 3.1%. Sequencing input: peripheral blood. This TCR was sampled from a woman aged 40 to 50 with active or convalescent COVID-19. This rearrangement joins TRBV19 to TRBJ1-6; tentatively, D is TRBD1 (5 bases). The CDR3 coding sequence is TGTGCCAGTAGTAACGCTGCACGGACATCCTATAATTCACCCCTCCACTTT. Its protein product is CASSNAARTSYNSPLHF.